The entry that follows covers one T cell receptor beta chain sequence. Its antigen is unidentified. A junction end diverges from the germline sequence, so it may reflect a read error. Template switching created a universal primer site, and the cDNA included unique molecular identifiers. Via MiXCR, TCRdb re-called the 5' RACE reads, giving one row per CDR3 protein. The data show some 590,000 distinct CDR3 sequences, roughly 9.9% seen once. This sample was taken from a study of identical twins. The study's findings and limits: Shared out-of-frame alpha sequences (those common to twins) showed excess low generation probability. There was more out-of-frame TCR alpha sharing in monozygotic twins than models estimated. Fewer insertions marked abundant cord blood beta clonotypes; young adult naive trended weakly, memory not at all.

The data also belong to a second study, concerning yellow fever vaccine responses in identical twins.

The clonotype was recovered from a woman between 18 and 30 years old in good health. Sequenced input: PBMCs.

CDR3 nucleotide sequence: TGTGCTAGCAGCTTAGTCGGGGGGGCGGCAGATACGCAGTATTTT. It is translated as CASSLVGGAADTQYF. The rearrangement uses TRBV7-7 and TRBJ2-3; 8 bases are a match to TRBD2. Germline V gene lookup returns CDR1 SSHAT and CDR2 FNYEAQ (reference sequence). The CDR3 contains 15 residues.